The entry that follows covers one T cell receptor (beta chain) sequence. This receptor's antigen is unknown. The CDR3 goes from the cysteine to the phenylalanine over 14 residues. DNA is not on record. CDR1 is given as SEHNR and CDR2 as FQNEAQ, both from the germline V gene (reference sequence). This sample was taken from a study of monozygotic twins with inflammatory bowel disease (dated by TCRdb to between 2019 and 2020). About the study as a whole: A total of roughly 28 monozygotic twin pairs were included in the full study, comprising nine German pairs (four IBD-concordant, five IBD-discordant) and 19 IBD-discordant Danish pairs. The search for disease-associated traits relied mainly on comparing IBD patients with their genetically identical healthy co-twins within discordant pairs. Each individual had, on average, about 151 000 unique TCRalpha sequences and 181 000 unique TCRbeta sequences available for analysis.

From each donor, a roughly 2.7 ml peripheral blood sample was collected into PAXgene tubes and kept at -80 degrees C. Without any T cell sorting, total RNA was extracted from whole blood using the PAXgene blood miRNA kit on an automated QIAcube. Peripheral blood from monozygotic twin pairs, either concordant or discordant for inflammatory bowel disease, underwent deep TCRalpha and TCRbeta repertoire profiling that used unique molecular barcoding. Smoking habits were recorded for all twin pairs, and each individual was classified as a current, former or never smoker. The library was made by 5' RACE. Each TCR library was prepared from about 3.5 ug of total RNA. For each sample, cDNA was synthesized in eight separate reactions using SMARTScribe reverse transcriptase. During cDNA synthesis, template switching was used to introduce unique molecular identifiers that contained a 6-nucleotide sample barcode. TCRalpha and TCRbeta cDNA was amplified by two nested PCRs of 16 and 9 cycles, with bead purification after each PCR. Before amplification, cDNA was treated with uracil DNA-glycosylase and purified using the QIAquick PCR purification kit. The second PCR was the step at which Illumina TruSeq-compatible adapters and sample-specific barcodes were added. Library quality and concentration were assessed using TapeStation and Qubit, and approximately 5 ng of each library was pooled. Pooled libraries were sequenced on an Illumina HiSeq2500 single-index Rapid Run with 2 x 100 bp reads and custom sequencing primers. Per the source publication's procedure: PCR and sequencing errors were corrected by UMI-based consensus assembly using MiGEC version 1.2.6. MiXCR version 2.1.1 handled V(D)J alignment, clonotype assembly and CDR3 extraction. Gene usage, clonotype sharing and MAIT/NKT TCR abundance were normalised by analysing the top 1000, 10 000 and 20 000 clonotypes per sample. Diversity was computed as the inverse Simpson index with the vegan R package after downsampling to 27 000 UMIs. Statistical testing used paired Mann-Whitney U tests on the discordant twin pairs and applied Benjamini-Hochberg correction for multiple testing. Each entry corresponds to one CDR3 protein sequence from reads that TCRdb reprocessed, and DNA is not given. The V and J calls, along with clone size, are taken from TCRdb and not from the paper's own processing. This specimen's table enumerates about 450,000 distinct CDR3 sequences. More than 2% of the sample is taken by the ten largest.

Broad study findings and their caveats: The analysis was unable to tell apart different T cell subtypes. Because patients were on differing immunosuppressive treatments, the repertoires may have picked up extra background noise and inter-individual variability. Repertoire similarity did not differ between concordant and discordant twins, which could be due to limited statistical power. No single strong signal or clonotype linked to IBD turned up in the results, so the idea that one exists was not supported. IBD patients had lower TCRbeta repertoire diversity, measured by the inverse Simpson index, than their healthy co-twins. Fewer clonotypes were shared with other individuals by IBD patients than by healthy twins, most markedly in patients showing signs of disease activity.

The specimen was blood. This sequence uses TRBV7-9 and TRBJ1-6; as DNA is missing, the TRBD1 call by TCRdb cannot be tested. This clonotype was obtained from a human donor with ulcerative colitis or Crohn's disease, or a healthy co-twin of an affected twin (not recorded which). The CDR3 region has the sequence CASSLEGDGSPLHF.